This is a list of T cell receptor beta chains from one sample in a study of blood T cell repertoires in COVID-19. The method was immunoSEQ multiplex PCR; TCRdb's version includes in-frame clones alone and lacks a portion of them. The table records under 110,000 clones, 71% of them present only once. Sequencing was performed on peripheral blood. The receptors come from a human donor with acute or convalescent COVID-19. The donor label of this sample is uncertain. Each CDR3 is given with its conserved first and last residue. A D gene is named only where the DNA matches it firmly. Clone sizes are given selectively: once, few, many, or a class where the clone is expanded.

length,V,D,J,size,CDR3,DNA
13,TRBV29-1,TRBD2,TRBJ2-7,many,CSGSAGASYEQYF,TGCAGCGGATCAGCGGGGGCCTCCTACGAGCAGTACTTC
14,TRBV10-3,TRBD2,TRBJ2-2,few,CAISAGGYTGELFF,TGTGCCATATCTGCGGGGGGGTACACCGGGGAGCTGTTTTTT
15,TRBV13,.,TRBJ2-1,few,CASSLGLSSFNEQFF,TGTGCCAGCAGCTTAGGCCTAAGTTCGTTCAATGAGCAGTTCTTC
17,TRBV4-1,TRBD2,TRBJ2-5,.,CASSPFVAGGGQETQYF,TGCGCCAGCAGCCCTTTTGTGGCGGGGGGAGGCCAAGAGACCCAGTACTTC
18,TRBV5-1,TRBD1,TRBJ1-2,.,CASSKRPGQGAYNYGYTF,TGCGCCAGCAGCAAGAGACCGGGACAGGGGGCCTATAACTATGGCTACACCTTC
15,TRBV3-1/TRBV3-2,TRBD1,TRBJ1-1,.,CASSQEGQGISEAFF,TGTGCCAGCAGCCAAGAGGGACAGGGGATCTCTGAAGCTTTCTTT
13,TRBV25-1,.,TRBJ1-1,.,CASSRQLNTEAFF,TGTGCCAGCAGCCGACAGTTGAACACTGAAGCTTTCTTT
14,TRBV19,.,TRBJ2-7,.,CASSKQGPSYEQYF,TGTGCCAGTAGTAAGCAGGGGCCTTCCTACGAGCAGTACTTC
15,TRBV19,.,TRBJ2-5,.,CASSPAFRGLETQYF,TGTGCCAGTAGCCCCGCATTCAGGGGTTTGGAGACCCAGTACTTC
18,TRBV6-1,TRBD2,TRBJ2-1,.,CASSEPWASGDSYNEQFF,TGTGCCAGCAGTGAGCCCTGGGCTAGCGGGGACTCCTACAATGAGCAGTTCTTC
16,TRBV7-9,.,TRBJ2-5,.,CASSSTRGRESRTQYF,TGTGCCAGCAGCTCCACCAGGGGTAGGGAATCGAGGACCCAGTACTTC
15,TRBV7-9,.,TRBJ2-7,once,CASSFGSGRTTVQYF,TGTGCCAGCAGCTTCGGGAGTGGGCGGACAACTGTTCAGTACTTC
15,TRBV3-1/TRBV3-2,.,TRBJ1-3,.,CASSQAGSSGNTIYF,TGTGCCAGCAGCCAAGCCGGGAGCTCTGGAAACACCATATATTTT
15,TRBV6-5,TRBD2,TRBJ2-2,.,CASKISGVPTGELFF,TGTGCCAGCAAGATCAGCGGGGTACCCACCGGGGAGCTGTTTTTT
16,TRBV4-1,TRBD1,TRBJ1-5,.,CASSQDPRGLDQPQHF,TGCGCCAGCAGCCAAGATCCAAGGGGGCTCGATCAGCCCCAGCATTTT
15,TRBV5-4,.,TRBJ2-3,.,CASSLGARVADTQYF,TGTGCCAGCAGCTTGGGGGCCAGGGTTGCAGATACGCAGTATTTT
16,TRBV18,.,TRBJ1-4,.,CASSQDGRTGNEKLFF,TGTGCCAGCTCCCAGGACGGGAGGACGGGGAATGAAAAACTGTTTTTT
14,TRBV7-6,TRBD1,TRBJ2-7,once,CASSLTGGTMEQYF,TGTGCCAGCAGCTTGACAGGGGGGACCATGGAGCAGTACTTC
14,TRBV2,.,TRBJ2-2,.,CASSARQNTGELFF,TGTGCCAGCAGTGCTAGGCAGAACACCGGGGAGCTGTTTTTT
16,TRBV6-2/TRBV6-3,.,TRBJ2-2,many,CASSPSTYWNTGELFF,TGTGCCAGCAGTCCCTCGACATATTGGAACACCGGGGAGCTGTTTTTT
18,TRBV4-1,.,TRBJ2-3,once,CASSQDGGGGLRTDTQYF,TGCGCCAGCAGCCAAGATGGGGGCGGGGGCCTTCGCACAGATACGCAGTATTTT
12,TRBV6-5,.,TRBJ2-2,few,CASRSTGGELFF,TGTGCCAGCAGGTCGACGGGCGGGGAGCTGTTTTTT
14,TRBV27,.,TRBJ1-2,few,CASSFREVGYGYTF,TGTGCCAGCAGTTTCAGGGAGGTCGGCTATGGCTACACCTTC
16,TRBV27,TRBD2,TRBJ2-7,few,CASSPYGGAVSYEQYF,TGTGCCAGCAGTCCTTACGGGGGGGCCGTCTCCTACGAGCAGTACTTC
14,TRBV19,TRBD2,TRBJ2-1,.,CASTPVLAGGKQFF,TGTGCCAGTACTCCAGTTCTAGCGGGGGGTAAGCAGTTCTTC
14,TRBV2,.,TRBJ2-3,.,CASSEIPGTDTQYF,TGTGCCAGCAGTGAAATCCCGGGCACAGATACGCAGTATTTT
13,TRBV5-1,.,TRBJ2-7,few,CASSIQTGYEQYF,TGCGCCAGCAGCATCCAGACGGGCTACGAGCAGTACTTC
15,TRBV9,.,TRBJ1-1,.,CASSVEGRVNTEAFF,TGTGCCAGCAGCGTAGAGGGCAGGGTGAACACTGAAGCTTTCTTT
14,TRBV6-5,TRBD1,TRBJ1-2,.,CASRPGQGASGYTF,TGTGCCAGCAGACCGGGACAGGGGGCGAGTGGCTACACCTTC
15,TRBV18,.,TRBJ1-2,few,CASSAGREVDYGYTF,TGTGCCAGCTCAGCCGGCAGGGAGGTTGACTATGGCTACACCTTC
16,TRBV2,TRBD2,TRBJ2-1,.,CASSLIGTRSYNEQFF,TGTGCCAGCAGTTTAATCGGGACTAGATCTTACAATGAGCAGTTCTTC
14,TRBV7-9,TRBD1,TRBJ1-5,.,CASSSGGGGQPQHF,TGTGCCAGCAGCTCAGGAGGGGGCGGTCAGCCCCAGCATTTT
15,TRBV30,.,TRBJ1-2,.,CAWSKPLTQNYGYTF,TGTGCCTGGAGTAAGCCTCTGACTCAAAACTATGGCTACACCTTC
15,TRBV30,TRBD2,TRBJ2-3,.,CAWSVAGAGTDTQYF,TGTGCCTGGAGTGTAGCGGGGGCTGGGACAGATACGCAGTATTTT
16,TRBV11-2,.,TRBJ1-1,.,CASSLVGGWGNTEAFF,TGTGCCAGCAGCTTAGTTGGGGGCTGGGGGAACACTGAAGCTTTCTTT
15,TRBV6-5,TRBD2,TRBJ2-1,.,CASSYSGGAYNEQFF,TGTGCCAGCAGTTACTCGGGGGGGGCCTACAATGAGCAGTTCTTC
14,TRBV6-5,.,TRBJ1-1,.,CASTRSSGNTEAFF,TGTGCCAGCACCCGAAGTTCAGGGAACACTGAAGCTTTCTTT
13,TRBV12-3/TRBV12-4,.,TRBJ1-5,.,CASSQQGGQPQHF,TGTGCCAGCAGTCAACAGGGTGGTCAGCCCCAGCATTTT
13,TRBV3-1/TRBV3-2,.,TRBJ1-3,.,CASGGASGNTIYF,TGTGCCAGCGGGGGGGCCTCTGGAAACACCATATATTTT
14,TRBV19,.,TRBJ1-5,.,CASSILQFNQPQHF,TGTGCCAGTAGTATTCTTCAGTTCAATCAGCCCCAGCATTTT
14,TRBV5-1,TRBD2,TRBJ2-5,.,CASSLWGGQETQYF,TGCGCCAGCAGCTTGTGGGGGGGCCAAGAGACCCAGTACTTC
14,TRBV7-6,TRBD2,TRBJ2-5,once,CASSLYGEGETQYF,TGTGCCAGCAGCTTATATGGGGAGGGGGAGACCCAGTACTTC
17,TRBV9,TRBD1,TRBJ1-2,.,CASSGGDRGLRTYGYTF,TGTGCCAGCAGCGGGGGCGACAGGGGGCTTAGAACCTATGGCTACACCTTC
12,TRBV12-3/TRBV12-4,.,TRBJ1-2,.,CASSLQSVGYTF,TGTGCCAGCAGCCTCCAGTCAGTTGGCTACACCTTC